These 27 T cell receptor beta chains share one sample of origin, sequenced in a study of molecular identifiers for immune sequencing clone quantification. Using its own MiXCR run on the PCR reads, TCRdb lists one record per CDR3 protein. The table lists about 100,000 distinct CDR3 sequences, roughly a third of them singletons. Sequenced sample: naive CD8+ T cells from blood, with Jurkat cell RNA spiked in. Subset specified: FACS-sorted CD8+CD4-CCR7+CD45RA+ naive T cells. The receptors originated from a human donor in good health. Some libraries in this study had Jurkat cell RNA spiked in.

There are a few counts of this clonotype. The rearrangement joins TRBV7-8 to TRBJ1-4; D is possibly TRBD1 (5 bases). Germline CDR1 reads SGHVS; CDR2 reads FQNEAQ. Trimming took 1 base from V and 8 from J, leaving 5 bases between them. CDR3 length: 12 residues. The CDR3 protein is CASSLEGEKLFF. The CDR3 DNA reads as TGTGCCAGCAGCTTAGAGGGGGAAAAACTGTTTTTT.

The sample holds many counts of this clonotype. The J gene is TRBJ2-3, the V gene TRBV7-9; D is perhaps TRBD2 (6 bases). Germline lookup yields CDR1 SEHNR and CDR2 FQNEAQ (reference sequence). The CDR3 consists of 13 residues. V lost 5 bases and J 4 bases, leaving 10 bases between the germline ends. In nucleotides, the CDR3 is TGTGCCAGCAGCGCCGCTAGCGCAGATACGCAGTATTTT. Amino acid sequence: CASSAASADTQYF. The variable domain in full, completed from reference TRBV7-9 and TRBJ2-3, reads DTGVSQNPRHKITKRGQNVTFRCDPISEHNRLYWYRQTLGQGPEFLTYFQNEAQLEKSRLLSDRFSAERPKGSFSTLEIQRTEQGDSAMYLCASSAASADTQYFGPGTRLTVL.

This clonotype has only a few counts. The V gene is TRBV12-3 or TRBV12-4, the J gene TRBJ2-7, with a tentative D call TRBD1 (6 bases). The CDR3 has 13 residues. Trimming stripped 6 bases from V and 2 bases from J, with 11 bases between. The CDR3 reads CASSAGQTYEQYF. The CDR3 DNA is TGTGCCAGCAGCGCCGGACAGACCTACGAGCAGTACTTC.

Details on this clonotype: This may stem from a read error, because a much larger clone lies one nucleotide away. This rearrangement joins TRBV6-5 to TRBJ1-5; 9 positions agree with TRBD1. The CDR3 contains 14 residues. From germline, CDR1 is MNHEY and CDR2 SVGAGI. V lost 6 bases, J lost 5 bases, and 5 bases stayed unmatched. This CDR3 is CASSHWTGDQPQHF. The CDR3 DNA sequence: TGTGCCAGCAGCCATTGGACAGGGGATCAGCCCCAGCATTTT.

With regard to this clonotype: Given a much more abundant clone one base away, this may be a read error. No conserved phenylalanine or tryptophan is present at the end of the CDR3, so a read error is the likely explanation. The chain recombines TRBV29-1 with TRBJ2-3; perhaps D is TRBD1 or TRBD2 (5 bases each). The CDR3 contains 18 residues. V was shortened by 2 bases and J by 3 bases, with 24 bases between the two germline ends. The V gene's germline CDR1 is SQVTM and CDR2 ANQGSEA. In DNA, the CDR3 is TGCAGCGTTGAAATACGGGGCCCTCCCCCTCAGGCGACAGATACGCAGTATCTT. Its protein product is CSVEIRGPPPQATDTQYL.

A note on this clonotype: With a much larger clone just one base away, this may be a read error. V is TRBV6-2 or TRBV6-3 and J is TRBJ1-5, with D unclear. The CDR3 spans 15 residues. CDR1 MNHEY and CDR2 SVGEGT come from the germline V gene. The CDR3 region has the DNA TGTGCCAGCAGTTACCCGTCGACGGGAAATCAGCCCCAGCAATTT. Translating it yields CASSYPSTGNQPQQF.

There are many counts of this clonotype. The chain recombines TRBV11-2 with TRBJ2-6; no definite D call. The CDR3 consists of 15 residues. Germline CDR1 SGHAT, CDR2 FQNNGV. Trimming took off 1 base at V and 3 bases at J, with 7 bases between the two ends. The CDR3, as DNA: TGTGCCAGCAGCTTAGTATACGGTGGGGCCAACGTCCTGACTTTC. This codes for CASSLVYGGANVLTF.

A remark on this clonotype: This sequence may be a read error, since a much larger clone differs from it by one base. The CDR3 does not end in the conserved phenylalanine or tryptophan, so this is likely a read error. The V and J genes are TRBV2 and TRBJ1-1; 7 bases align to TRBD1. The V gene end was trimmed by 6 bases and the J gene end by 5 bases; junction bases not matched to a gene: 9. The CDR3 has 14 residues. Germline assignment: CDR1 SNHLY and CDR2 FYNNEI. The CDR3 DNA follows: TGTGCCAGCAGGTCCCCGGGACAGAGGACTGAAGCTTTCATT. It is translated as CASRSPGQRTEAFI.

This clonotype was picked up a small number of times. The chain is built from TRBV6-5 and TRBJ1-5, with unresolved D. The CDR3 covers 13 residues. Germline assignment: CDR1 MNHEY and CDR2 SVGAGI. Trimming took off 0 bases at V and 5 bases at J, with 5 bases between the two ends. CDR3 nucleotide sequence: TGTGCCAGCAGTTACTCGGCTGATCAGCCCCAGCATTTT. This encodes CASSYSADQPQHF.

This clonotype was recorded at least ten times. This rearrangement joins TRBV12-3 or TRBV12-4 to TRBJ2-3; no reliable D call. The CDR3 consists of 16 residues. Trimming shortened V by 2 bases and J by 4 bases, and 16 bases separated the two germline ends. The CDR3 reads CASSLQSSLAPDTQYF. The CDR3 DNA is TGTGCCAGCAGTTTACAGAGCTCCTTAGCTCCAGATACGCAGTATTTT.

This chain joins TRBV9 and TRBJ1-2; D ambiguous. CDR1 is SGDLS, CDR2 YYNGEE, per germline. The V end was cut by 0 bases, the J end by 4 bases, with 10 bases between. This CDR3 is built from 14 residues. CDR3 bases: TGTGCCAGCAGCGTAGACAGCTATTTCTATGGCTACACCTTC. It codes for CASSVDSYFYGYTF.

This chain connects TRBV21-1 to TRBJ2-2; the table names TRBD1, a call not compared with the DNA. TRBV21-1 is recorded as a pseudogene. This CDR3 is built from 14 residues. CDR3 residues: CASSNSLRDGELFF. The CDR3 DNA reads TGTGCCAGCAGCAATTCCCTCAGGGACGGGGAGCTGTTTTTT.

This clonotype was counted ten times or more. The rearrangement joins TRBV6-6 to TRBJ2-7; TRBD1 agrees at 10 bases. The CDR3 runs to 14 residues. The germline V gene has CDR1 MNHNY and CDR2 SVGAGI (reference sequence). V was pared by 2 bases and J by 4 bases, with 2 bases of the junction left unmatched. The DNA for the CDR3 is TGTGCCAGCAGTTACCCGGGACAGGGGTACGAGCAGTACTTC. It specifies CASSYPGQGYEQYF.

This clonotype was detected many times. The V gene is TRBV7-9, the J gene TRBJ1-5; no clear D. CDR1 is SEHNR, CDR2 FQNEAQ, per germline (reference sequence). V was pared by 5 bases and J by 0 bases, with 11 bases between. There are 15 residues in the CDR3. CDR3: CASSPTVDSNQPQHF. The CDR3 DNA is TGTGCCAGCAGCCCGACGGTGGATAGCAATCAGCCCCAGCATTTT.

Remarks on this clonotype: Possible read error: a much larger clone is one base away. The J gene is TRBJ1-1, the V gene TRBV28; maybe TRBD1 (5 bases). The CDR3 extends over 13 amino acids. In germline, CDR1 is MDHEN, CDR2 SYDVKM. V lost 4 bases and J 2 bases, leaving 8 bases between the germline ends. The CDR3 region is CASSSRDNTEAFF. The DNA for the CDR3 is TGTGCCAGCAGTTCAAGGGACAACACTGAAGCTTTCTTT. The whole variable domain, filled in from reference TRBV28 and TRBJ1-1, reads DVKVTQSSRYLVKRTGEKVFLECVQDMDHENMFWYRQDPGLGLRLIYFSYDVKMKEKGDIPEGYSVSREKKERFSLILESASTNQTSMYLCASSSRDNTEAFFGQGTRLTVV.

The chain combines TRBV5-4 with TRBJ2-7; perhaps TRBD1 as D (5 bases). The CDR3 runs 14 residues. The V gene's germline CDR1 is SGHNT and CDR2 YYREEE (reference sequence). V shed 3 bases and J shed 7 bases, with 17 bases lying between them. This chain's CDR3 is CASSWGNVGGEQYF. CDR3 DNA: TGTGCCAGCAGCTGGGGCAACGTGGGTGGGGAGCAGTACTTC. Together with reference TRBV5-4 and TRBJ2-7, the CDR3 gives the full variable domain: ETGVTQSPTHLIKTRGQQVTLRCSSQSGHNTVSWYQQALGQGPQFIFQYYREEENGRGNFPPRFSGLQFPNYSSELNVNALELDDSALYLCASSWGNVGGEQYFGPGTRLTVT.

The chain employs TRBV28 and TRBJ2-1, with D perhaps assigned TRBD1 or TRBD2 (5 bases each). In germline, CDR1 is MDHEN, CDR2 SYDVKM. The length of the CDR3 is 16 residues. With 6 bases removed from V and 5 bases from J, the gap between germline ends came to 20 bases. The CDR3 spells CASRPGRPPSNNEQFF. As DNA, the CDR3 is TGTGCCAGCAGGCCGGGACGCCCCCCTTCTAACAATGAGCAGTTCTTC.

This clonotype was picked up many times. The chain combines TRBV28 with TRBJ2-3; 7 nucleotides agree with TRBD1. Germline trimming cut 4 bases from V and 0 bases from J; bases unmatched to any gene: 1. CDR3 size: 14 residues. Germline-derived CDR1 and CDR2 are MDHEN and SYDVKM. The CDR3 loop is CASSYRGSTDTQYF. CDR3 in DNA: TGTGCCAGCAGTTACAGGGGAAGCACAGATACGCAGTATTTT.

This rearrangement joins TRBV21-1 to TRBJ1-4. TRBV21-1 is a documented pseudogene. This CDR3 is 15 amino acids long. The CDR3 protein is CASSKKVVDLEKLFF. CDR3 DNA sequence: TGTGCCAGCAGCAAAAAAGTGGTGGACCTTGAAAAACTGTTTTTT.

This chain connects TRBV20-1 to TRBJ2-7; weak D call: TRBD2 (5 bases). CDR1 DFQATT and CDR2 SNEGSKA come from the germline V gene (reference sequence). The CDR3 length is 13 residues. The ends were cut back, 3 bases at V and 3 bases at J, with 12 bases in the middle. The CDR3 DNA reads TGCAGTGCTAGGGCGGGCTCAGTCTACGAGCAGTACTTC. Translated: CSARAGSVYEQYF.

As to this clonotype: The junction departs from germline at one end; a sequencing error may be responsible. This chain connects TRBV28 to TRBJ1-4; D might be TRBD1 (6 bases). Germline V gene sequence: CDR1 MDHEN, CDR2 SYDVKM. The CDR3 is 15 amino acids. The CDR3 coding sequence is TGTGCCAGCAGTCCCTCCCGGGGGGGGCTTGAAAAATTGTTTTTT. Translating it yields CASSPSRGGLEKLFF.

The V gene is TRBV20-1, the J gene TRBJ2-5; D is ambiguous. The CDR3 sequence is 16 residues long. Germline CDR1 DFQATT, CDR2 SNEGSKA (reference sequence). The V and J ends lost 5 bases and 1 base respectively, with 20 bases between them. The DNA of the CDR3 is TGCAGTGCTTTTATGGAGACCTATCCTTCCCAAGAGACCCAGTACTTC. It specifies CSAFMETYPSQETQYF.

This clonotype was seen only once. DNA for the CDR3: TGTGCCAGCAGTGAATATACACATCCAGATACGCAGTATTTT. Amino acid sequence: CASSEYTHPDTQYF. The J gene is TRBJ2-3, the V gene TRBV25-1; no definite D call. From germline, CDR1 is MGHDK and CDR2 SYGVNS. The CDR3 is made up of 14 amino acids. The V end was cut by 0 bases, the J end by 4 bases, with 8 bases between.

About this clonotype: This may stem from a read error, because a much larger clone lies one nucleotide away. The chain combines TRBV12-3 or TRBV12-4 with TRBJ2-5; possibly TRBD1 or TRBD2 for D (5 bases each). The CDR3 extends over 14 amino acids. Between the trimmed V and J ends, which lost 3 bases and 12 bases, there was a span of 20 bases. CDR3 amino acids: CASSFGAATDLKYF. CDR3 DNA sequence: TGTGCCAGCAGTTTCGGGGCAGCCACGGACCTCAAGTACTTC.

About this clonotype: Likely a read error: the CDR3 ends without its conserved phenylalanine or tryptophan. Because the CDR3's place on the DNA is in doubt, the DNA is left out and the CDR3 is given as listed by TCRdb. This chain joins TRBV21-1 and TRBJ2-5; the DNA was not compared with TRBD1, the D call given in the table. TRBV21-1 is given as a pseudogene. The CDR3 is 15 amino acids in total, end residues counted. The CDR3 spells CASTPMVSQQETQYI.

This chain links TRBV7-9 with TRBJ2-1; 9 bases align to TRBD1. CDR3 length equals 15 residues. V was clipped by 7 bases and J by 2 bases; unmatched bases: 6. In germline, CDR1 is SEHNR, CDR2 FQNEAQ (reference sequence). The chain's CDR3 is CASTLRDRAYNEQFF. DNA for the CDR3: TGTGCCAGCACCCTCCGGGACAGGGCCTACAATGAGCAGTTCTTC.

To note about this clonotype: This CDR3 fails to terminate in the conserved phenylalanine or tryptophan, so it likely reflects a read error. V gene TRBV9 combines with J gene TRBJ2-3, with 8 nucleotides matching TRBD2. CDR3 length equals 15 residues. Germline V lookup: CDR1 SGDLS, CDR2 YYNGEE. CDR3 amino acids: CASSDSGTATDTQYL. The CDR3 region has the DNA TGTGCTAGCAGCGATAGCGGGACGGCCACAGATACGCAGTATCTT.